Reported below is one T cell receptor beta chain. TCRdb passed the 5' RACE reads through MiXCR, listing each CDR3 protein once. The sample records 30,000 or so distinct CDR3 sequences, 6.3% being singletons. The record originates from a study of T cells after yellow fever vaccination. Findings of the study overall: Sorted repertoires could include abundant contaminating clonotypes from bulk cells.

This CDR3 has 14 residues. Per the germline V gene, CDR1 is SQVTM and CDR2 is ANQGSEA. This specimen was PBMCs, either bulk or a sorted T-cell subset (CD4+, CD8+, memory, or dextramer-sorted; not recorded which), taken on the day of the yellow fever booster vaccination. The TCR comes from a young man who received the YFV17D yellow fever vaccine. This chain links TRBV29-1 with TRBJ2-1, with a weak D call TRBD1 (5 bases). The CDR3: CGHRTQDKYNEQFF. The CDR3 nucleotides read TGCGGCCACCGAACCCAGGACAAATACAATGAGCAGTTCTTC.